Presented here are 10 T cell receptor beta chains from one specimen sequenced in a study of blood T cell repertoires in COVID-19. Method: immunoSEQ multiplex PCR; TCRdb's copy keeps in-frame clones and lacks some. The data hold 70,000 to 80,000 clones, with 65% to 90% observed a single time. The sequencing sample was made of peripheral blood. Receptors were obtained from a man older than 75 with acute or convalescent COVID-19.

The CDR3 loop reads CASSPQREIVEFF. CDR3 in DNA: TGTGCCAGCAGCCCACAGCGGGAGATTGTTGAGTTCTTC. The rearrangement uses TRBV7-2 and TRBJ2-1; TRBD2 matches at 8 bases. CDR1 and CDR2 from the germline V gene are SGHTA and FQGNSA. The trim removed 5 bases at V and 14 bases at J, leaving 11 bases unmatched. This CDR3 has 13 residues.

The chain uses TRBV5-4 and TRBJ2-3; D remains unclear. This CDR3 contains 13 residues. Germline CDR1 reads SGHNT; CDR2 reads YYREEE (reference sequence). Trimming pared 2 bases from V and 4 bases from J, leaving 8 bases between. The CDR3 sequence: CASSFSGADTQYF. CDR3 nucleotide sequence: TGTGCCAGCAGCTTTAGTGGAGCAGATACGCAGTATTTT.

V gene TRBV7-8 combines with J gene TRBJ1-5; the match to TRBD1 covers 8 bases. Germline assignment: CDR1 SGHVS and CDR2 FQNEAQ. There are 15 residues in the CDR3. J lost 1 base, V lost 5 bases, and 4 bases had no gene match. CDR3 sequence reads: CASSPGQASNQPQHF. The CDR3 DNA is TGTGCCAGCAGCCCGGGACAGGCAAGCAATCAGCCCCAGCATTTT.

CDR3 protein: CASSQGQGPETQYF. The CDR3 DNA follows: TGTGCCAGCTCACAGGGACAGGGGCCCGAGACCCAGTACTTC. The chain combines TRBV18 with TRBJ2-5; 10 bases agree with TRBD1. Germline CDR1 is KGHSH and CDR2 is LQKENI. The J segment lost 5 bases and the V segment lost 4 bases, leaving 4 bases of the junction unmatched. The CDR3 is 14 amino acids.

The gene calls are TRBV6-4 and TRBJ2-1, with a weak D call TRBD2 (5 bases). Deletions cut 7 bases from V and 0 bases from J, with 13 bases between. The V gene's germline CDR1 is MRHNA and CDR2 SNTAGT. This CDR3 has 15 amino acids. The CDR3 sequence: CASTGKASSYNEQFF. The CDR3 coding sequence is TGTGCCAGCACGGGAAAGGCGAGCTCCTACAATGAGCAGTTCTTC.

The J gene is TRBJ2-2, the V gene TRBV2; 8 bases are shared with TRBD2. V lost 5 bases to trimming and J lost 7 bases; unmatched junction nucleotides: 6. The CDR3 length is 14 residues. CDR1 is SNHLY and CDR2 is FYNNEI in the germline V gene. The CDR3 sequence: CASSLLAAGGELFF. CDR3 bases: TGTGCCAGCAGTCTACTAGCGGCCGGCGGGGAGCTGTTTTTT. Full variable domain (remainder filled in from reference TRBV2 and TRBJ2-2): EPEVTQTPSHQVTQMGQEVILRCVPISNHLYFYWYRQILGQKVEFLVSFYNNEISEKSEIFDDQFSVERPDGSNFTLKIRSTKLEDSAMYFCASSLLAAGGELFFGEGSRLTVL.

J is TRBJ2-2 and V is TRBV3-1 (or the pseudogene TRBV3-2); 11 bases fit TRBD1. The CDR3 is made up of 16 amino acids. V shed 1 base and J 6 bases; nucleotides not matched to a gene: 4. The V gene's germline CDR1 is LGHDT and CDR2 YNNKEL (reference sequence). CDR3 in amino acids: CASSQGTGGWSGELFF. The CDR3 DNA reads TGTGCCAGCAGCCAAGGGACAGGGGGCTGGTCCGGGGAGCTGTTTTTT.

The rearrangement joins TRBV11-1 to TRBJ2-7; D not certain. This CDR3 contains 12 residues. Germline V lookup: CDR1 SGHAT, CDR2 FQDESV (reference sequence). V was shortened by 4 bases and J by 5 bases, with 9 bases between the two germline ends. CDR3 in amino acids: CASSSHPHEQYF. In DNA, the CDR3 is TGTGCCAGCAGCTCCCATCCCCACGAGCAGTACTTC.

This clone was counted between two and nine times. The chain links TRBV6-5 to TRBJ2-1, with unresolved D. The CDR3 loop spans 14 amino acids. In germline, CDR1 is MNHEY, CDR2 SVGAGI. The V end lost 2 bases, the J end lost 7 bases, and 12 bases lay between the germline ends. The CDR3 loop is CASSYRRKENEQFF. CDR3 coding DNA: TGTGCCAGCAGTTACCGGCGGAAGGAGAATGAGCAGTTCTTC.

This sequence joins TRBV7-2 and TRBJ2-2; D unclear. The V gene's germline CDR1 is SGHTA and CDR2 FQGNSA. V lost 1 base and J lost 6, with 6 bases in between. The CDR3 is made up of 13 amino acids. CDR3 loop: CASSLVAAGELFF. The DNA of the CDR3 is TGTGCCAGCAGCTTAGTGGCGGCCGGGGAGCTGTTTTTT.